The sample holds many counts of the clone carrying this T cell receptor beta chain. This entry is derived from a study of T-cell reconstitution after alpha-beta-depleted transplantation in children. Trimming removed 2 bases at V and 2 bases at J, with 6 bases between. This CDR3 region has 13 residues. TCRbeta library preparation incorporated unique molecular identifiers. TCRdb fed the PCR reads into MiXCR, producing one record per CDR3 protein. The sample contains approximately 350,000 distinct CDR3 sequences, 13% of which appear only once. The source material was PBMCs, sampled from the stem cell graft. The rearrangement uses TRBV12-3 or TRBV12-4 and TRBJ1-1; D is possibly TRBD1 (5 bases). This TCR came from a human donor who donated a stem cell graft to a child with Fanconi anemia. CDR3 in amino acids: CASSLQGNTEAFF. The CDR3, as DNA: TGTGCCAGCAGTTTACAGGGTAACACTGAAGCTTTCTTT.